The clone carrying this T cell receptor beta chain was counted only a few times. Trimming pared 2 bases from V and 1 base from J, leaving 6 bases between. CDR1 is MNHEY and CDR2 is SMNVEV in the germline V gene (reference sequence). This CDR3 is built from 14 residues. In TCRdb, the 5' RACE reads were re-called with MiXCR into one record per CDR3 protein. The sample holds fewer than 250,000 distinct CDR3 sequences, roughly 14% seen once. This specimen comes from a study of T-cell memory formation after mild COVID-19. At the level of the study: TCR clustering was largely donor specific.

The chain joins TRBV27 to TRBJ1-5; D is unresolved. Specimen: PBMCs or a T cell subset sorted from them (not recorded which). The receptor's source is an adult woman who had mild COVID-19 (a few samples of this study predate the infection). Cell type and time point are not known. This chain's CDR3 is CASSLGWSNQPQHF. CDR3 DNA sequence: TGTGCCAGCAGTTTAGGTTGGAGCAATCAGCCCCAGCATTTT.